These 21 T cell receptor beta chains were sequenced from one sample in a study of cytomegalovirus exposure and HLA in healthy donors. With 60 Vbeta and 13 Jbeta primers, the PCR was carried out. Generated by immunoSEQ multiplex PCR, the TCRdb table keeps only in-frame clones and is missing some. The repertoire holds fewer than 250,000 clones, with around 90% as singletons. Source material: PBMCs. These receptor sequences come from a boy younger than 10 in good health and CMV-seronegative.

J is TRBJ2-5 and V is TRBV28; TRBD2 matches 8 bases. Germline V CDR1 and CDR2: MDHEN, SYDVKM. The CDR3 is 13 residues long. J gave up 4 bases and V 7 bases, and 5 bases lay outside the gene matches. Written as DNA, the CDR3 is TGTGCCAGCACCGAGGCGGGAGGAGAGACCCAGTACTTC. Translation: CASTEAGGETQYF.

The chain has TRBV29-1 and TRBJ2-1; 10 bases align to TRBD2. The germline gives CDR1 SQVTM, CDR2 ANQGSEA. The CDR3 totals 16 residues. Trimming took 6 bases from V and 2 from J; bases not matched to a gene: 10. The DNA of the CDR3 is TGCAGCGTAGCGGGGGCTAGCGGGAGAACCTACAATGAGCAGTTCTTC. Protein: CSVAGASGRTYNEQFF.

The genes are TRBV28 and TRBJ2-1, with 7 positions matching TRBD2. Germline V lookup: CDR1 MDHEN, CDR2 SYDVKM. This CDR3 is built from 14 residues. Trimming cost V 7 bases and J 7 bases; bases outside gene matches: 10. The CDR3 region is CASNDGGTTNEQFF. Here the CDR3 DNA reads TGTGCCAGCAACGATGGCGGGACTACGAATGAGCAGTTCTTC.

This clone has just one count. This chain joins TRBV11-3 and TRBJ2-2; 8 bases are shared with TRBD2. With 0 bases clipped from V and 1 base from J, the junction kept 7 bases outside the gene matches. The V gene's germline CDR1 is SGHNT and CDR2 YENEEA. This CDR3 contains 18 residues. The DNA for the CDR3 is TGTGCCAGCAGCTTAGATCTGGGCCTAGCGGGGAACACCGGGGAGCTGTTTTTT. Translation: CASSLDLGLAGNTGELFF.

This sequence joins TRBV7-2 and TRBJ1-2, with 7 bases aligning to TRBD1. Germline lookup yields CDR1 SGHTA and CDR2 FQGNSA. The ends lost 5 bases at V and 5 bases at J; junction bases unmatched: 8. The CDR3 runs 14 residues. The CDR3 DNA is TGTGCCAGCAGCCGGGGACAGAAACCATATGGCTACACCTTC. Residues: CASSRGQKPYGYTF.

J is TRBJ1-1 and V is TRBV6-5; 7 bases agree with TRBD1. Trimming took 7 bases from V and 1 from J; bases not matched to a gene: 3. CDR1 MNHEY and CDR2 SVGAGI come from the germline V gene. The CDR3 is 13 residues long. The CDR3 bases are TGTGCCAGCAATAGGGACAGGAACACTGAAGCTTTCTTT. Protein: CASNRDRNTEAFF.

V usage is TRBV5-1 and J usage is TRBJ2-1; 8 nucleotides line up with TRBD2. CDR1 is SGHRS and CDR2 is YFSETQ in the germline V gene. This CDR3 is 14 amino acids long. V lost 9 bases and J lost 0; bases outside the gene matches: 5. Here the CDR3 reads CATRLASSYNEQFF. In DNA, the CDR3 is TGCGCCACACGACTAGCGAGCTCCTACAATGAGCAGTTCTTC.

J is TRBJ1-4 and V is TRBV13, with unresolved D. V was shortened by 5 bases and J by 5 bases, with 15 bases between the two germline ends. From germline, CDR1 is PRHDT and CDR2 FYEKMQ (reference sequence). The CDR3 covers 15 residues. The CDR3 region has the DNA TGTGCCAGCAGCCCATCACCAAACTTCAATGAAAAACTGTTTTTT. Its protein product is CASSPSPNFNEKLFF.

This chain uses TRBV29-1 with TRBJ1-6; D ambiguous. The length of the CDR3 is 14 residues. CDR1 and CDR2 (germline): SQVTM, ANQGSEA. Trimming shortened V by 6 bases and J by 3 bases, and 12 bases separated the two germline ends. The CDR3 loop is CSVQWSGYNSPLHF. The CDR3 nucleotides read TGCAGCGTCCAGTGGTCGGGCTATAATTCACCCCTCCACTTT. The variable domain in full, with the rest retrieved from reference TRBV29-1 and TRBJ1-6, is SAVISQKPSRDICQRGTSLTIQCQVDSQVTMMFWYRQQPGQSLTLIATANQGSEATYESGFVIDKFPISRPNLTFSTLTVSNMSPEDSSIYLCSVQWSGYNSPLHFGNGTRLTVT.

This clone was found a few times. V and J are TRBV5-6 and TRBJ1-5, with unresolved D. The V end lost 4 bases, the J end lost 5 bases, and 10 bases lay between the germline ends. CDR1 and CDR2 (germline): SGHDT, YYEEEE. The CDR3 length is 13 residues. The DNA for the CDR3 is TGTGCCAGCAGCCCTACCCCCGATCAGCCCCAGCATTTT. Translation: CASSPTPDQPQHF.

The chain carries TRBV13 and TRBJ1-2; 7 nucleotides align to TRBD1. The CDR3 spans 15 residues. V shed 1 base and J 4 bases; nucleotides not matched to a gene: 6. Germline CDR1 is PRHDT and CDR2 is FYEKMQ (reference sequence). CDR3 coding DNA: TGTGCCAGCAGCTTAGCAATAGACAGGGCCTATGGCTACACCTTC. Translating gives CASSLAIDRAYGYTF.

There are a few counts of this clone. The chain carries TRBV5-1 and TRBJ1-1; D ambiguous. Germline values: CDR1 SGHRS, CDR2 YFSETQ. V shed 0 bases and J shed 8 bases, with 5 bases lying between them. The CDR3 is 11 residues long. As DNA, the CDR3 is TGCGCCAGCAGCTTGGGGGAGGAAGCTTTCTTT. Its translation is CASSLGEEAFF. The full variable domain, its missing parts supplied by reference TRBV5-1 and TRBJ1-1, is KAGVTQTPRYLIKTRGQQVTLSCSPISGHRSVSWYQQTPGQGLQFLFEYFSETQRNKGNFPGRFSGRQFSNSRSEMNVSTLELGDSALYLCASSLGEEAFFGQGTRLTVV.

This rearrangement joins TRBV28 to TRBJ2-7; 8 bases align to TRBD1. J gave up 3 bases and V 3 bases, and 10 bases lay outside the gene matches. The CDR3 covers 16 residues. Germline V CDR1 and CDR2: MDHEN, SYDVKM. CDR3 DNA: TGTGCCAGCAGTTTTAACCGTGGACAGGGTAACTACGAGCAGTACTTC. This gives the protein CASSFNRGQGNYEQYF.

The chain recombines TRBV6-1 with TRBJ2-5; D might be TRBD1 (6 bases). The end of the DNA is better explained by TRBJ2-7, so the J call may be wrong. Per germline, CDR1 MNHNS and CDR2 SASEGT. CDR3 size: 11 residues. The CDR3 nucleotides read TGTGCCAGCATAGCACAGGGCGAGCAGTACTTC. Protein sequence: CASIAQGEQYF.

V is TRBV6-5 and J is TRBJ2-7, with a tentative D call TRBD1 (5 bases). The CDR3 has 14 residues. V lost 6 bases, J lost 5 bases, and 17 bases lay in between. From germline, CDR1 is MNHEY and CDR2 SVGAGI. The DNA of the CDR3 is TGTGCCAGCAGGCTGGGCAGGGCCAGGGACGAGCAGTACTTC. It is translated as CASRLGRARDEQYF.

The chain uses TRBV30 and TRBJ2-2; D perhaps matches TRBD2 (5 bases). CDR1 is GTSNPN and CDR2 is SVGIG in the germline V gene (reference sequence). The CDR3 covers 15 residues. The germline V and J ends were trimmed by 3 bases and 2 bases, with 13 bases remaining between them. CDR3 sequence (DNA): TGTGCCTGGAGCCGTACTAGAACAAACACCGGGGAGCTGTTTTTT. Protein sequence: CAWSRTRTNTGELFF. Full variable domain (missing parts from reference TRBV30 and TRBJ2-2): SQTIHQWPATLVQPVGSPLSLECTVEGTSNPNLYWYRQAAGRGLQLLFYSVGIGQISSEVPQNLSASRPQDRQFILSSKKLLLSDSGFYLCAWSRTRTNTGELFFGEGSRLTVL.

V is TRBV9 and J is TRBJ2-1, with D possibly TRBD1 on 5 matching bases. The length of the CDR3 is 14 residues. Looked up from germline, CDR1 is SGDLS and CDR2 is YYNGEE. Trimming shortened V by 0 bases and J by 7 bases, and 11 bases separated the two germline ends. The CDR3 coding sequence is TGTGCCAGCAGCGTAGCCCAGGGCTCGAATGAGCAGTTCTTC. Its translation: CASSVAQGSNEQFF.

The chain combines TRBV14 with TRBJ2-1; 8 positions agree with TRBD2. Per germline, CDR1 SGHDN and CDR2 FVKESK. Trimming at V came to 3 bases and at J to 3 bases, leaving 7 bases not matched to a gene. The CDR3 consists of 16 residues. CDR3: CASSHYSGTSYNEQFF. The CDR3 DNA sequence: TGTGCCAGCAGCCACTACTCCGGGACTAGCTACAATGAGCAGTTCTTC.

This sequence joins TRBV19 and TRBJ1-4; D is unresolved. V was trimmed by 5 bases and J by 0 bases, leaving 13 bases between them. CDR3 length equals 16 residues. Germline V gives CDR1 LNHDA, CDR2 SQIVND (reference sequence). The CDR3 region is CASSSRQTATNEKLFF. The CDR3 coding sequence is TGTGCCAGTAGTTCCCGGCAGACTGCAACTAATGAAAAACTGTTTTTT.

CDR3 nucleotide sequence: TGTGCCAGCCCACGTCCCACCAAAGACAGAGCGAACACCGGGGAGCTGTTTTTT. Translating gives CASPRPTKDRANTGELFF. The chain is built from TRBV7-9 and TRBJ2-2, with D perhaps matching TRBD1 (5 bases). The CDR3 spans 18 residues. Germline loops: CDR1 SEHNR, CDR2 FQNEAQ (reference sequence). Trimming left V 8 bases short and J 0 bases short, with 22 bases between.

This clone showed up just once. This chain links TRBV7-2 with TRBJ1-3, with D unresolved. The V end was cut by 5 bases, the J end by 0 bases, with 11 bases between. The germline V gene has CDR1 SGHTA and CDR2 FQGNSA. The CDR3 has 15 amino acids. CDR3 nucleotide sequence: TGTGCCAGCAGCGCCTACGGAGCCTCTGGAAACACCATATATTTT. Encoded protein: CASSAYGASGNTIYF.